This TCR beta chain was captured by sequencing in a study of T cell changes during pregnancy in multiple sclerosis. The CDR3 sequence is 14 residues long. Germline-derived CDR1 and CDR2 are SGHTA and FQGNSA. V gave up 2 bases and J gave up 4 bases, with 11 bases separating them. TCRdb's table, derived via immunoSEQ multiplex PCR, lists solely in-frame clones and lacks some. The table has 66,000 or so clones, about nine tenths seen once. The sequencing here drew on peripheral blood, taken in the first trimester of pregnancy. The chain joins TRBV7-2 to TRBJ1-2; D is possibly TRBD1 (5 bases). The sequence came from a female donor in good health, enrolled as a control in a pregnancy study. The chain's CDR3 is CASSLRQPRYGYTF. CDR3 DNA: TGTGCCAGCAGCTTAAGACAGCCCCGCTATGGCTACACCTTC. Full variable domain (rest looked up from reference TRBV7-2 and TRBJ1-2): GAGVSQSPSNKVTEKGKDVELRCDPISGHTALYWYRQSLGQGLEFLIYFQGNSAPDKSGLPSDRFSAERTGGSVSTLTIQRTQQEDSAVYLCASSLRQPRYGYTFGSGTRLTVV.